The 7 T cell receptor beta chains below were found in one sample sequenced in a study of a mutant IDH1 vaccine in newly diagnosed glioma. These TCRs are of unknown antigen specificity. The repertoire was sequenced with immunoSEQ multiplex PCR; TCRdb's copy has only in-frame clones and lacks some. The table records approximately 31,000 clones, 82% of them present only once. Specified time point: week 35, safety follow-up. All doses held 300 ug of mutant IDH1 20-mer peptide, with topical imiquimod. Material: PBMCs, obtained from a glioma patient whose treatment included an IDH1 peptide vaccine. Receptors were obtained from a young woman with glioma.

The V gene is TRBV7-9, the J gene TRBJ1-1, with a weak D call TRBD1 (6 bases). Trimming took off 1 base at V and 5 bases at J, with 11 bases between the two ends. The germline CDR1 and CDR2 sequences are SEHNR and FQNEAQ (reference sequence). The CDR3 is 14 residues long. The CDR3 here is CASSLGSGETEAFF. In DNA, the CDR3 is TGTGCCAGCAGCTTAGGTTCAGGGGAGACTGAAGCTTTCTTT.

This clone was seen a few times. J is TRBJ1-4 and V is TRBV12-5; tentatively, D is TRBD1 (6 bases). Trimming cost V 1 base and J 7 bases, with 10 bases left between them. Germline-derived CDR1 and CDR2 are LGHNT and FRNRAP. The CDR3 contains 14 residues. The CDR3 protein is CASGLEKGGEKLFF. CDR3 in DNA: TGTGCTAGTGGTTTGGAAAAGGGGGGTGAAAAACTGTTTTTT. The variable domain in full, completed from reference TRBV12-5 and TRBJ1-4, reads DARVTQTPRHKVTEMGQEVTMRCQPILGHNTVFWYRQTMMQGLELLAYFRNRAPLDDSGMPKDRFSAEMPDATLATLKIQPSEPRDSAVYFCASGLEKGGEKLFFGSGTQLSVL.

This clone was observed once. The J gene is TRBJ2-2, the V gene TRBV11-2; D tentatively reads TRBD1 or TRBD2 (5 bases each). Germline CDR1 reads SGHAT; CDR2 reads FQNNGV. Trimming removed 4 bases at V and 8 bases at J, with 14 bases between. This CDR3 region has 14 residues. CDR3 region: CASSSGTLPGELFF. DNA for the CDR3: TGTGCCAGCAGCTCAGGGACCCTACCAGGGGAGCTGTTTTTT.

J is TRBJ2-7 and V is TRBV4-1; D possibly corresponds to TRBD1 (6 bases). The CDR3 has 15 amino acids. Germline V lookup: CDR1 MGHRA, CDR2 YSYEKL. Trimming cost V 1 base and J 3 bases, with 13 bases left between them. The CDR3, as DNA: TGCGCCAGCAGCCAAGCGAACAGGGAGAGCTACGAGCAGTACTTC. This gives the protein CASSQANRESYEQYF.

This clone was counted a few times. The chain joins TRBV2 to TRBJ1-1; weak D call: TRBD1 (5 bases). The CDR3 runs 15 residues. Germline CDR1 and CDR2: SNHLY and FYNNEI. Trimming pared 6 bases from V and 5 bases from J, leaving 19 bases between. CDR3 sequence (DNA): TGTGCCAGCAGCACCGGGACGGCCGGGGGGACTGAAGCTTTCTTT. This codes for CASSTGTAGGTEAFF.

The sample holds a few counts of this clone. J is TRBJ2-3 and V is TRBV25-1; D is ambiguous. This CDR3 region has 13 residues. Deletions cut 4 bases from V and 4 bases from J, with 9 bases between. The germline V gene has CDR1 MGHDK and CDR2 SYGVNS. CDR3 coding DNA: TGTGCCAGCAGTGCGTTAGATGCAGATACGCAGTATTTT. Protein sequence: CASSALDADTQYF.

The chain has TRBV20-1 and TRBJ1-5, with D unclear. CDR3 size: 9 residues. Trimming removed 3 bases at V and 7 bases at J, with 1 base between. The V gene's germline CDR1 is DFQATT and CDR2 SNEGSKA (reference sequence). The CDR3 DNA is TGCAGTGCTAGCCAGCCCCAGCATTTT. Translation: CSASQPQHF.